The 12 T cell receptor beta chains presented below share a single source sample, sequenced in a study of blood T cell repertoires in COVID-19. This table comes from immunoSEQ multiplex PCR, and its TCRdb copy is limited to in-frame clones, with some not included. The sample has 57,000 or so clones, less than 85% seen once. The sample comprised peripheral blood. Receptor source: a man in his sixties with acute or convalescent COVID-19.

The V call is TRBV7-8, the J call TRBJ2-1, with 7 bases fitting TRBD2. CDR3 size: 15 residues. V trimming: 1 base; J trimming: 7 bases; junction bases outside the gene matches: 7. Germline V gene data show CDR1 as SGHVS and CDR2 as FQNEAQ. The DNA of the CDR3 is TGTGCCAGCAGCTTAGAGGTGGGAGGGGTAAATGAGCAGTTCTTC. Translated: CASSLEVGGVNEQFF.

The V and J genes are TRBV5-1 and TRBJ2-1; 9 bases align to TRBD2. J lost 7 bases, V lost 0 bases, and 14 bases had no gene match. Germline V CDR1 and CDR2: SGHRS, YFSETQ. The CDR3 consists of 18 residues. CDR3 sequence (DNA): TGCGCCAGCAGCTTGGCCATTTCTAGCGGGGAGGTTAGGAATGAGCAGTTCTTC. Encoded protein: CASSLAISSGEVRNEQFF. Using reference TRBV5-1 and TRBJ2-1 for the parts outside the CDR3, the full variable domain is KAGVTQTPRYLIKTRGQQVTLSCSPISGHRSVSWYQQTPGQGLQFLFEYFSETQRNKGNFPGRFSGRQFSNSRSEMNVSTLELGDSALYLCASSLAISSGEVRNEQFFGPGTRLTVL.

The chain combines TRBV21-1 with TRBJ2-7; TRBD2, as called in the table, went unchecked against the DNA. TRBV21-1 is a pseudogene. This CDR3 has 16 residues. CDR3 bases: TGTGCCAGCAGCAAAGAGGCGGGACGGAGCTCCTACGAGCAGTACTTC. Translation: CASSKEAGRSSYEQYF.

The V and J genes are TRBV11-2 and TRBJ1-2, with D perhaps matching TRBD1 (5 bases). CDR3 size: 13 residues. Germline assignment: CDR1 SGHAT and CDR2 FQNNGV. Trimming took off 2 bases at V and 7 bases at J, with 11 bases between the two ends. The DNA of the CDR3 is TGTGCCAGCAGCTTATTATCCGGGGGTGGCTACACCTTC. It translates to CASSLLSGGGYTF.

The rearrangement uses TRBV28 and TRBJ2-5, with D possibly being TRBD2 (7 bases). The length of the CDR3 is 16 residues. Trimming cost V 1 base and J 3 bases, with 15 bases left between them. Germline CDR1 is MDHEN and CDR2 is SYDVKM. The CDR3 loop reads CASSLSRGRTKETQYF. CDR3 DNA: TGTGCCAGCAGTTTATCGCGGGGGCGAACGAAAGAGACCCAGTACTTC.

This chain connects TRBV29-1 to TRBJ2-6; perhaps TRBD1 as D (6 bases). V lost 3 bases and J 4 bases, leaving 10 bases between the germline ends. Germline V CDR1 and CDR2: SQVTM, ANQGSEA. This CDR3 comprises 14 residues. The CDR3 protein is CSVDPGDGANVLTF. In DNA, the CDR3 is TGCAGCGTTGATCCAGGGGACGGGGCCAACGTCCTGACTTTC.

This chain uses TRBV25-1 with TRBJ2-3; 15 bases are a match to TRBD2. After removal of 2 bases from V and 4 bases from J, the junction contained 7 bases not matched to a gene. The CDR3 runs to 18 residues. Germline CDR1 is MGHDK and CDR2 is SYGVNS. CDR3 in DNA: TGTGCCAGCAGTGAAGGGACTAGCGGGAGGATAGGGCCAGATACGCAGTATTTT. This translates into CASSEGTSGRIGPDTQYF.

V and J are TRBV7-9 and TRBJ2-7; no firm D call. There are 12 residues in the CDR3. Deletions cut 4 bases from V and 5 bases from J, with 9 bases between. Germline lookup yields CDR1 SEHNR and CDR2 FQNEAQ (reference sequence). The CDR3: CASSSLRNEQYF. The CDR3 DNA reads as TGTGCCAGCAGCTCCCTCCGTAACGAGCAGTACTTC. The variable domain in full, completed from reference TRBV7-9 and TRBJ2-7, reads DTGVSQNPRHKITKRGQNVTFRCDPISEHNRLYWYRQTLGQGPEFLTYFQNEAQLEKSRLLSDRFSAERPKGSFSTLEIQRTEQGDSAMYLCASSSLRNEQYFGPGTRLTVT.

The J gene is TRBJ2-7, the V gene TRBV5-6; the D gene is possibly TRBD1 (6 bases). The CDR3 consists of 12 residues. The V end lost 4 bases, the J end lost 4 bases, and 9 bases lay between the germline ends. Germline CDR1 is SGHDT and CDR2 is YYEEEE. The CDR3 loop is CASSITGYEQYF. CDR3 in DNA: TGTGCCAGCAGCATCACAGGGTACGAGCAGTACTTC.

The chain carries TRBV11-2 and TRBJ2-1; D might be TRBD2 (5 bases). The CDR3 spans 18 residues. The V and J ends lost 4 bases and 0 bases respectively, with 19 bases between them. Per germline, CDR1 SGHAT and CDR2 FQNNGV. The CDR3 sequence is CASSSIAITVSSYNEQFF. The DNA for the CDR3 is TGTGCCAGCAGCTCCATAGCGATAACGGTCAGCTCCTACAATGAGCAGTTCTTC.

The chain combines TRBV29-1 with TRBJ2-1, with D possibly TRBD2 on 5 matching bases. V was clipped by 5 bases and J by 0 bases, with 11 bases between them. The CDR3 has 14 amino acids. Per germline, CDR1 SQVTM and CDR2 ANQGSEA. CDR3 in DNA: TGCAGCGTTATTAGCGTGAGCTCCTACAATGAGCAGTTCTTC. As protein: CSVISVSSYNEQFF.

The chain carries TRBV28 and TRBJ2-3; TRBD2 aligns across 11 bases. This CDR3 region has 14 residues. V shed 5 bases and J 6 bases; nucleotides not matched to a gene: 4. Germline V gene data show CDR1 as MDHEN and CDR2 as SYDVKM. CDR3 sequence (DNA): TGTGCCAGCAGTGTAGCGGGAGGGGAGGATACGCAGTATTTT. Its protein product is CASSVAGGEDTQYF. Full variable domain (rest looked up from reference TRBV28 and TRBJ2-3): DVKVTQSSRYLVKRTGEKVFLECVQDMDHENMFWYRQDPGLGLRLIYFSYDVKMKEKGDIPEGYSVSREKKERFSLILESASTNQTSMYLCASSVAGGEDTQYFGPGTRLTVL.